This T cell receptor beta chain was profiled in a study of post-analysis software for immune sequencing data. Study at large: Multiple sclerosis in the patients followed relapsing-remitting, secondary progressive and progressive-relapsing courses.

Prepared libraries of TCR beta cDNA carried unique molecular identifiers. TCRdb reprocessed the PCR reads via MiXCR and lists one record per CDR3 protein. Of some 890,000 distinct CDR3 sequences listed, approximately 50% were seen once; the top ten hold roughly 4.4%. The study, taken as a whole, reports: Batch-mates among the samples co-clustered strongly by F measure. Controls had lower frequencies than patients of 4 or 5 TRBV segments, which included TRBV5-6, TRBV5-1 and TRBV20-1. Significantly decreased normalized Chao1 diversity was recorded for multiple sclerosis patients relative to controls.

As to this clonotype: Its antigen remains unidentified. A read error may produce the germline difference seen at one junction end.

Germline V gene sequence: CDR1 SQVTM, CDR2 ANQGSEA. CDR3 length: 15 amino acids. V gene TRBV29-1 combines with J gene TRBJ2-1; a possible D gene is TRBD1 (7 bases). Sequenced input: blood. This TCR was recovered from a girl aged 10 to 17 with multiple sclerosis. The CDR3 is CSVEEGPRGVNEQFF. CDR3 DNA sequence: TGCAGCGTCGAAGAGGGGCCCAGGGGGGTCAATGAGCAGTTCTTC.